The source of this TCR beta chain is a study of somatic mutations in cytotoxic T cells in rheumatoid arthritis. About the research overall: Peripheral blood samples of 30 to 35 ml EDTA were taken from patients directly after diagnosis and before treatment.

Some clones are missing from TCRdb's copy, which holds only in-frame ones; the method was immunoSEQ multiplex PCR. The sample carries roughly 16,000 clones, over 80% recorded once. Looked up from germline, CDR1 is SQVTM and CDR2 is ANQGSEA. The CDR3 spans 13 residues. The germline V and J ends were trimmed by 5 bases and 3 bases, with 14 bases remaining between them. Study-level points and caveats: Exceedance of 20% of CD8+ cells by the largest CD8+ clone occurred in about an eighth of the 65 patients.

Isolation of the CD4+ and CD8+ populations was accomplished via positive magnetic bead selection, with purity assessed by flow cytometry. As concerns this clone: As yet, its antigen is unknown.

The receptor was isolated from an adult with rheumatoid arthritis. V and J are TRBV29-1 and TRBJ2-7, with D possibly being TRBD1 (6 bases). Sequenced sample: CD8+ T cells sorted from blood. The CDR3 coding sequence is TGCAGCGTTTCGACAGGAGGTGGCTACGAGCAGTACTTC. Protein sequence: CSVSTGGGYEQYF.